One and the same sample provided the 11 T cell receptor beta chains below, sequenced in a study of technical replicates of blood from a few donors. Sequencing used immunoSEQ multiplex PCR; TCRdb keeps in-frame clones, though not all of them. The sample includes 75,000 to 100,000 clones, roughly 94% seen only once; the top ten take about 0.3%. The specimen was T cells isolated from PBMCs. These receptors all come from a human donor in good health.

The genes are TRBV5-1 and TRBJ1-5; possible D gene TRBD1, 6 bases. CDR1 is SGHRS, CDR2 YFSETQ, per germline. V dropped 4 bases and J dropped 5 bases, with 13 bases sitting between them. The CDR3 runs 14 residues. Here the CDR3 DNA reads TGCGCCAGCAGCCCCCGGACAGATTATCAGCCCCAGCATTTT. This codes for CASSPRTDYQPQHF.

The rearrangement links TRBV7-8 to TRBJ1-3, with a weak D call TRBD1 (5 bases). Per germline, CDR1 SGHVS and CDR2 FQNEAQ. This CDR3 comprises 16 residues. The V and J ends lost 1 base and 0 bases respectively, with 10 bases between them. In DNA, the CDR3 is TGTGCCAGCAGCTTAGTAGTGGGGCTCTCTGGAAACACCATATATTTT. Protein product: CASSLVVGLSGNTIYF.

The genes are TRBV21-1 and TRBJ2-7; TRBD2 was called by the table and not checked on the DNA. TRBV21-1 is designated a pseudogene. The CDR3 is made up of 19 amino acids. The CDR3 is CASSKVVFTFREFSYEQYF. The CDR3 DNA reads TGTGCCAGCAGCAAAGTAGTATTTACTTTCCGGGAATTCTCCTACGAGCAGTACTTC.

This chain links TRBV20-1 with TRBJ2-7; weak D call: TRBD1 (6 bases). CDR3 length: 11 amino acids. V was clipped by 2 bases and J by 8 bases, with 10 bases between them. Germline CDR1 DFQATT, CDR2 SNEGSKA (reference sequence). The CDR3 nucleotides are TGCAGTGCTAGATTGGGGGCTAAGCAGTACTTC. It is translated as CSARLGAKQYF.

This chain connects TRBV4-1 to TRBJ1-1; D uncertain. CDR1 and CDR2 (germline): MGHRA, YSYEKL. The V and J ends lost 1 base and 1 base respectively, with 10 bases between them. The CDR3 spans 15 residues. CDR3 protein: CASSQVPQQNTEAFF. The CDR3, as DNA: TGCGCCAGCAGCCAAGTCCCACAGCAGAACACTGAAGCTTTCTTT.

This rearrangement joins TRBV27 to TRBJ2-7; unclear D gene. CDR1 and CDR2 from the germline V gene are MNHEY and SMNVEV (reference sequence). The V and J ends lost 2 bases and 3 bases respectively, with 11 bases between them. This CDR3 is built from 14 residues. The DNA of the CDR3 is TGTGCCAGCAGTTTAATTTATACTAACTACGAGCAGTACTTC. Amino acids: CASSLIYTNYEQYF.

The chain employs TRBV7-9 and TRBJ2-7, with 9 bases identical to TRBD1. Germline CDR1 SEHNR, CDR2 FQNEAQ (reference sequence). The V segment lost 1 base and the J segment 7 bases; nucleotides outside the gene matches: 8. The CDR3 is 15 amino acids. Written as DNA, the CDR3 is TGTGCCAGCAGCTTAGTGGGGACAGGGAAGATGGAGCAGTACTTC. Amino acid sequence: CASSLVGTGKMEQYF.

The chain carries TRBV5-6 and TRBJ1-3; D unclear. The CDR3 runs to 15 residues. With 1 base removed from V and 0 bases from J, the gap between germline ends came to 8 bases. The germline V gene has CDR1 SGHDT and CDR2 YYEEEE. The CDR3 here is CASSLPVSSGNTIYF. The CDR3 nucleotides are TGTGCCAGCAGCTTGCCCGTTAGCTCTGGAAACACCATATATTTT. Using reference TRBV5-6 and TRBJ1-3 for the parts outside the CDR3, the full variable domain is DAGVTQSPTHLIKTRGQQVTLRCSPKSGHDTVSWYQQALGQGPQFIFQYYEEEERQRGNFPDRFSGHQFPNYSSELNVNALLLGDSALYLCASSLPVSSGNTIYFGEGSWLTVV.

This clone was counted a few times. The chain carries TRBV14 and TRBJ1-1; tentatively, D is TRBD1 (6 bases). Trimming removed 2 bases at V and 7 bases at J, with 17 bases between. The CDR3 is 15 amino acids. Germline CDR1 and CDR2: SGHDN and FVKESK. The CDR3 region is CASSQFQGGVNEAFF. In DNA, the CDR3 is TGTGCCAGCAGCCAATTTCAAGGGGGTGTAAATGAAGCTTTCTTT.

The chain couples TRBV15 to TRBJ1-5; D gene uncertain. V lost 0 bases, J lost 1 base, and 7 bases lay in between. The CDR3 consists of 15 residues. CDR1 and CDR2 from the germline V gene are LNHNV and YYDKDF (reference sequence). This CDR3 is CATSRDGLSNQPQHF. In nucleotides, the CDR3 is TGTGCCACCAGCAGAGATGGGCTGAGCAATCAGCCCCAGCATTTT.

The rearrangement links TRBV27 to TRBJ1-5; 7 positions agree with TRBD1. V gave up 5 bases and J gave up 4 bases; unmatched junction bases: 11. The CDR3 has 16 amino acids. CDR1 MNHEY and CDR2 SMNVEV come from the germline V gene (reference sequence). CDR3: CASSLRQGPYNQPQHF. CDR3 DNA sequence: TGTGCCAGCAGTCTTCGACAGGGCCCGTATAATCAGCCCCAGCATTTT.